This TCR beta chain was sequenced in a study of T cell repertoires in cytomegalovirus infection. Study details: CMV epitopes used comprised recently identified HLA-C-restricted ones and well-studied HLA-B-restricted ones. Findings and caveats of the study: Across the ex vivo response, the dominant clonotypes were HLA-C-restricted CMV-specific TCR beta clonotypes.

Comments on this clonotype: Its antigen is unknown.

TCRdb fed the reads into MiXCR, producing one record per CDR3 protein. The sample lists roughly 80,000 distinct CDR3 sequences; about 40% were seen once. The sample in question was CD8+ T cells from cultured PBMCs, obtained from culture after CMV antigen stimulation. This receptor was identified in a human donor in good health (CMV status not recorded). Some clones in this sample may be carry-over from other donors' samples.

CDR3 protein: CASSSRQGAIRYTF. The CDR3 nucleotides are TGTGCCAGTAGTTCTCGACAGGGGGCAATCCGCTACACCTTC. The chain recombines TRBV19 with TRBJ1-2, with TRBD1 identical over 10 bases. The CDR3 is made up of 14 amino acids. The V gene end was trimmed by 5 bases and the J gene end by 9 bases; junction bases not matched to a gene: 9. The V gene's germline CDR1 is LNHDA and CDR2 SQIVND (reference sequence).